A single sample is the source of the 22 T cell receptor beta chains below, sequenced in a study of shared clonotypes between healthy human individuals. The repertoire was sequenced with immunoSEQ multiplex PCR; TCRdb's copy has only in-frame clones and lacks some. The sample records 500,000 to 700,000 clones, roughly 95% being singletons. CD45RO-negative, CCR7-positively selected cells formed the naive CD8 fraction, excluding terminally differentiated effector memory CD45RA+ cells. Source material: naive CD8+ T cells sorted from blood. The receptor set was obtained from a woman in her 30s in good health.

V and J are TRBV15 and TRBJ2-5; tentative D call: TRBD2 (6 bases). The J call is in doubt because the DNA end fits TRBJ2-7 better. Germline values: CDR1 LNHNV, CDR2 YYDKDF (reference sequence). The CDR3 loop spans 13 amino acids. In DNA, the CDR3 is TGTGCCACGGGCCTGCGGGGCTCCTACGAGCAGTACTTC. This translates into CATGLRGSYEQYF.

This rearrangement joins TRBV28 to TRBJ2-5; a possible D gene is TRBD2 (5 bases). Germline CDR1 and CDR2: MDHEN and SYDVKM. CDR3 length equals 13 residues. Deletions cut 10 bases from V and 2 bases from J, with 14 bases between. CDR3 DNA sequence: TGTGCCACTGAGGGCCCTGGGCAAGAGACCCAGTACTTC. Encoded protein: CATEGPGQETQYF.

V gene TRBV28 combines with J gene TRBJ2-2, with 9 bases lining up with TRBD1. The CDR3 consists of 15 residues. The V segment lost 6 bases and the J segment 5 bases; nucleotides outside the gene matches: 7. CDR1 and CDR2 from the germline V gene are MDHEN and SYDVKM. Here the CDR3 reads CASSQDRGMTGELFF. The CDR3 DNA is TGTGCCAGCAGCCAGGACAGGGGCATGACCGGGGAGCTGTTTTTT.

The chain carries TRBV29-1 and TRBJ2-7; D not certain. The V gene's germline CDR1 is SQVTM and CDR2 ANQGSEA. Trimming took 4 bases from V and 0 from J, leaving 10 bases between them. The CDR3 extends over 13 amino acids. This CDR3 is CSVVDGLSYEQYF. In DNA, the CDR3 is TGCAGCGTTGTTGATGGTCTCTCCTACGAGCAGTACTTC.

V usage is TRBV19 and J usage is TRBJ2-7; 9 nucleotides match TRBD1. The CDR3 has 15 amino acids. V lost 5 bases and J lost 4; bases outside the gene matches: 9. Germline assignment: CDR1 LNHDA and CDR2 SQIVND (reference sequence). The CDR3 loop is CASSLGQGIGYEQYF. CDR3 in DNA: TGTGCCAGTAGTCTTGGACAGGGGATAGGATACGAGCAGTACTTC.

The chain couples TRBV7-9 to TRBJ2-5; 7 nucleotides match TRBD1. The DNA matches TRBJ2-7 better at its end, which makes the J call doubtful. The CDR3 spans 12 residues. Per germline, CDR1 SEHNR and CDR2 FQNEAQ (reference sequence). The CDR3: CASGDSRYEQYF. In nucleotides, the CDR3 is TGTGCCAGCGGGGACAGTCGTTACGAGCAGTACTTC.

The chain combines TRBV4-2 with TRBJ2-7; no clear D. This CDR3 contains 15 residues. Trimming took off 0 bases at V and 1 base at J, with 10 bases between the two ends. Germline assignment: CDR1 LGHNA and CDR2 YNFKEQ. The CDR3 DNA sequence: TGTGCCAGCAGCCAAGAGGATTTGCGATCCTACGAGCAGTACTTC. This codes for CASSQEDLRSYEQYF.

The V gene is TRBV19, the J gene TRBJ2-7; 7 bases fit TRBD2. The CDR3 totals 14 residues. The germline V gene has CDR1 LNHDA and CDR2 SQIVND (reference sequence). V lost 3 bases to trimming and J lost 3 bases; unmatched junction nucleotides: 5. In DNA form, the CDR3 reads TGTGCCAGTAGTATGGGCGGGAGTGGCTACGAGCAGTACTTC. Protein sequence: CASSMGGSGYEQYF.

This chain connects TRBV10-2 to TRBJ2-7, with D unclear. Germline assignment: CDR1 WSHSY and CDR2 SAAADI. The CDR3 contains 14 residues. V was trimmed by 3 bases and J by 0 bases, leaving 9 bases between them. For the CDR3, the DNA is TGCGCCAGCAGTGATGTTAGGGCCTCCTACGAGCAGTACTTC. Protein sequence: CASSDVRASYEQYF.

The chain couples TRBV29-1 to TRBJ2-5, with 12 bases aligning to TRBD2. CDR1 and CDR2 (germline): SQVTM, ANQGSEA. The CDR3 length is 11 residues. V lost 4 bases to trimming and J lost 11 bases; unmatched junction nucleotides: 2. In DNA, the CDR3 is TGCAGCGTTGGACTAGCGGGAGAGCAGTACTTC. Translating gives CSVGLAGEQYF.

V usage is TRBV7-8 and J usage is TRBJ2-7; TRBD2 is a possible D gene (6 bases). With 5 bases removed from V and 3 bases from J, the gap between germline ends came to 20 bases. The CDR3 sequence is 16 residues long. CDR1 is SGHVS and CDR2 is FQNEAQ in the germline V gene. Here the CDR3 reads CASSPLGGGTYYEQYF. CDR3 coding DNA: TGTGCCAGCAGCCCCCTGGGAGGAGGGACCTACTACGAGCAGTACTTC.

The chain recombines TRBV28 with TRBJ2-7, with 9 positions matching TRBD1. The CDR3 contains 14 residues. Germline V gene lookup returns CDR1 MDHEN and CDR2 SYDVKM. V lost 3 bases, J lost 7 bases, and 7 bases stayed unmatched. CDR3 nucleotide sequence: TGTGCCAGCAGTTTCGTACAGGGGGCTCAGGAGCAGTACTTC. This translates into CASSFVQGAQEQYF.

This clone was seen once. The rearrangement uses TRBV4-2 and TRBJ2-2; 7 positions match TRBD2. Germline CDR1 and CDR2: LGHNA and YNFKEQ. Unmatched junction bases numbered 4, after V lost 0 bases and J lost 6 bases. This CDR3 has 15 residues. CDR3 nucleotides: TGTGCCAGCAGCCAAGAGAGTCTAGCGGCCGGGGAGCTGTTTTTT. Its protein is CASSQESLAAGELFF.

The chain joins TRBV28 to TRBJ2-5, with D unresolved. Germline lookup yields CDR1 MDHEN and CDR2 SYDVKM. This CDR3 has 12 residues. The V gene lost 4 bases and the J gene lost 5 bases, with 8 bases spanning the gap. The DNA for the CDR3 is TGTGCCAGCAGTTCCCCTGATGAGACCCAGTACTTC. Its translation is CASSSPDETQYF.

The CDR3 protein is CATLRGDTGELFF. The CDR3 DNA is TGTGCCACCTTGAGGGGGGACACCGGGGAGCTGTTTTTT. J is TRBJ2-2 and V is TRBV6-5; possibly TRBD1 or TRBD2 for D (6 bases each). Germline V gene data show CDR1 as MNHEY and CDR2 as SVGAGI. V was pared by 10 bases and J by 3 bases, with 12 bases between. There are 13 residues in the CDR3.

The CDR3 reads CASSLIQGLGNQPQHF. CDR3 nucleotide sequence: TGTGCCAGCAGCTTGATTCAGGGTTTGGGCAATCAGCCCCAGCATTTT. The chain links TRBV5-8 to TRBJ1-5; D might be TRBD1 (5 bases). Trimming stripped 1 base from V and 2 bases from J, with 13 bases between. This CDR3 is 16 amino acids long. Per the germline V gene, CDR1 is SGHTS and CDR2 is YDEGEE. The complete variable domain, with remaining parts taken from reference TRBV5-8 and TRBJ1-5, reads EAGVTQSPTHLIKTRGQQATLRCSPISGHTSVYWYQQALGLGLQFLLWYDEGEERNRGNFPPRFSGRQFPNYSSELNVNALELEDSALYLCASSLIQGLGNQPQHFGDGTRLSIL.

The chain employs TRBV7-8 and TRBJ2-5; no firm D call. The germline V gene has CDR1 SGHVS and CDR2 FQNEAQ. V lost 5 bases to trimming and J lost 5 bases, with 15 bases between them. This CDR3 comprises 14 residues. This CDR3 is CASSEKSRMETQYF. The CDR3 coding sequence is TGTGCCAGCAGCGAAAAGTCTAGAATGGAGACCCAGTACTTC.

The chain couples TRBV5-6 to TRBJ1-1, with a possible D match to TRBD1 (5 bases). The CDR3 covers 14 residues. V lost 0 bases and J 5 bases, leaving 11 bases between the germline ends. Germline V gene lookup returns CDR1 SGHDT and CDR2 YYEEEE. CDR3 region: CASSLATGITEAFF. In DNA, the CDR3 is TGTGCCAGCAGCTTGGCCACAGGAATTACTGAAGCTTTCTTT.

This chain links TRBV5-6 with TRBJ1-2; D may be TRBD1 (6 bases). The CDR3 covers 14 residues. Trimming shortened V by 4 bases and J by 1 base, and 11 bases separated the two germline ends. Germline V gives CDR1 SGHDT, CDR2 YYEEEE. The DNA for the CDR3 is TGTGCCAGCAGCCCCCAGGACAGTAACTATGGCTACACCTTC. This translates into CASSPQDSNYGYTF.

This chain links TRBV27 with TRBJ2-2; no reliable D call. Looked up from germline, CDR1 is MNHEY and CDR2 is SMNVEV (reference sequence). The CDR3 sequence is 13 residues long. V lost 8 bases and J lost 8, with 15 bases in between. CDR3 sequence reads: CASQMGTFGELFF. DNA of the CDR3: TGTGCCAGCCAGATGGGTACCTTTGGGGAGCTGTTTTTT.

The chain combines TRBV5-8 with TRBJ2-5; no clear D gene. The germline V gene has CDR1 SGHTS and CDR2 YDEGEE. V shed 2 bases and J shed 0 bases, with 8 bases lying between them. The CDR3 has 14 amino acids. CDR3 coding DNA: TGTGCCAGCAGCTTCGGCCCGTACCAAGAGACCCAGTACTTC. Translating gives CASSFGPYQETQYF.

The chain uses TRBV5-8 and TRBJ1-1; unclear D gene. Trimming took 0 bases from V and 7 from J, leaving 7 bases between them. From germline, CDR1 is SGHTS and CDR2 YDEGEE. This CDR3 region has 12 residues. The DNA for the CDR3 is TGTGCCAGCAGCTTGGTCACGTTTGAAGCTTTCTTT. This translates into CASSLVTFEAFF.